The 28 T cell receptor beta chains below come from one sample, sequenced in a study of CXCR4 blockade with PD-1 therapy in pancreatic cancer. Repertoires were generated with immunoSEQ multiplex PCR, while TCRdb's copy carries only in-frame clones and drops some. The sample includes under 2,500 clones, 40% of them seen just once. Input material: tumor tissue. The origin of the receptors is a human donor with pancreatic ductal adenocarcinoma.

V usage is TRBV10-2 and J usage is TRBJ2-1; 8 bases match TRBD1. From germline, CDR1 is WSHSY and CDR2 SAAADI. Trimming removed 6 bases from V and 8 bases from J; junction bases left unmatched: 9. The CDR3 sequence is 14 residues long. CDR3 in DNA: TGCGCCAGCAGGGATGGACAGGGCGAGGATGAGCAGTTCTTC. This encodes CASRDGQGEDEQFF.

This sequence joins TRBV6-7 and TRBJ1-1; no definite D call. TRBV6-7 is an open reading frame whose function is uncertain. The CDR3 spans 12 residues. Trimming took off 5 bases at V and 1 base at J, with 5 bases between the two ends. The CDR3 DNA reads as TGTGCCAGCAGTGAACCGAACACTGAAGCTTTCTTT. This encodes CASSEPNTEAFF.

This clone occurred once. This chain connects TRBV19 to TRBJ2-5, with D maybe TRBD2 (5 bases). CDR3 length: 14 amino acids. The germline CDR1 and CDR2 sequences are LNHDA and SQIVND (reference sequence). Trimming removed 5 bases from V and 3 bases from J, with 13 bases in between. This CDR3 is CASSLPGIKETQYF. Here the CDR3 DNA reads TGTGCCAGTAGTTTACCGGGAATTAAAGAGACCCAGTACTTC.

The chain links TRBV7-1 to TRBJ2-7; 7 positions match TRBD2. TRBV7-1 is given ORF status, its function remaining uncertain. The V segment lost 4 bases and the J segment 9 bases; nucleotides outside the gene matches: 15. The CDR3 is made up of 15 amino acids. The CDR3 bases are TGTGCCAGCAGCTTAGCGGCGGGAGCCTACGTAAGGCAGTACGTC. This sequence encodes CASSLAAGAYVRQYV.

The V and J genes are TRBV6-8 and TRBJ1-1; tentative D call: TRBD1 (5 bases). This CDR3 region has 14 residues. CDR1 and CDR2 from the germline V gene are MNHGY and SAAAGT. Trimming pared 5 bases from V and 7 bases from J, leaving 17 bases between. The DNA of the CDR3 is TGTGCCAGCAGTGTTCTACAGGCGGCCATTGAAGCTTTCTTT. This gives the protein CASSVLQAAIEAFF.

The V and J genes are TRBV15 and TRBJ1-2, with a possible D match to TRBD1 (6 bases). The CDR3 sequence is 14 residues long. The germline V gene has CDR1 LNHNV and CDR2 YYDKDF (reference sequence). Trimming shortened V by 5 bases and J by 3 bases, and 13 bases separated the two germline ends. This CDR3 is CATSERGKDYGYTF. CDR3 DNA: TGTGCCACCAGCGAGAGGGGGAAGGACTATGGCTACACCTTC.

This clone turned up a few times. Here the CDR3 reads CASRNWTSGGKYNEQFF. CDR3 nucleotide sequence: TGTGCCAGCAGGAACTGGACTAGCGGGGGTAAATACAATGAGCAGTTCTTC. The V and J genes are TRBV6-8 and TRBJ2-1; 13 positions agree with TRBD2. This CDR3 comprises 17 residues. V was clipped by 6 bases and J by 4 bases; unmatched bases: 9. The germline CDR1 and CDR2 sequences are MNHGY and SAAAGT.

This sequence joins TRBV14 and TRBJ1-4, with D possibly being TRBD1 (5 bases). The CDR3 covers 15 residues. Trimming shortened V by 3 bases and J by 3 bases, and 11 bases separated the two germline ends. Germline assignment: CDR1 SGHDN and CDR2 FVKESK. The CDR3 here is CASSQRWGSNEKLFF. The CDR3 DNA follows: TGTGCCAGCAGCCAGCGCTGGGGGTCTAATGAAAAACTGTTTTTT.

By sample fraction, this clone is medium-sized. This chain uses TRBV6-8 with TRBJ2-5; 7 nucleotides align to TRBD1. CDR1 is MNHGY and CDR2 is SAAAGT in the germline V gene. Trimming at V came to 6 bases and at J to 4 bases, leaving 5 bases not matched to a gene. The CDR3 is made up of 13 amino acids. CDR3 DNA sequence: TGTGCCAGCAGAACCGGGACAGTAGAGACCCAGTACTTC. The encoded protein is CASRTGTVETQYF.

The chain couples TRBV12-5 to TRBJ2-1, with 12 nucleotides matching TRBD2. The V and J ends lost 1 base and 0 bases, in that order; junction bases with no gene match: 4. The length of the CDR3 is 18 residues. Germline V CDR1 and CDR2: LGHNT, FRNRAP. The CDR3: CASGLARLAGDSYNEQFF. As DNA, the CDR3 is TGTGCTAGTGGTTTGGCCAGACTAGCGGGGGACTCCTACAATGAGCAGTTCTTC.

This clone rates as medium-sized. The chain carries TRBV11-3 and TRBJ2-5, with 8 positions matching TRBD1. The CDR3 is 15 amino acids. With V trimmed by 2 bases and J by 2 bases, 4 bases remained unmatched. Per germline, CDR1 SGHNT and CDR2 YENEEA. The CDR3 DNA reads as TGTGCCAGCAGCTTATACACAGGGGGTCAAGAGACCCAGTACTTC. Protein product: CASSLYTGGQETQYF.

This clone was counted a few times. V usage is TRBV6-8 and J usage is TRBJ2-6; no definite D call. This CDR3 contains 16 residues. Deletions cut 9 bases from V and 0 bases from J, with 15 bases between. Germline V gives CDR1 MNHGY, CDR2 SAAAGT. The DNA for the CDR3 is TGTGCCAGTAAAACCGGGCGAAGCTCTGGGGCCAACGTCCTGACTTTC. Translated, it gives CASKTGRSSGANVLTF.

The J gene is TRBJ2-7, the V gene TRBV28; 8 bases agree with TRBD1. The V and J ends lost 10 bases and 3 bases, in that order; junction bases with no gene match: 8. Germline V gives CDR1 MDHEN, CDR2 SYDVKM. The CDR3 has 13 residues. CDR3 sequence reads: CATRGQAGYEQYV. In nucleotides, the CDR3 is TGTGCCACCAGGGGACAGGCTGGCTACGAGCAGTACGTC.

This chain uses TRBV19 with TRBJ2-5; TRBD1 or TRBD2 may be the D gene (5 bases each). The CDR3 spans 16 residues. The germline V gene encodes CDR1 LNHDA and CDR2 SQIVND (reference sequence). V lost 0 bases and J lost 9, with 20 bases in between. Here the CDR3 DNA reads TGTGCCAGTAGTATAGACCCTTATGGGGGTATGGAAGCCCAGTACTTC. Translation: CASSIDPYGGMEAQYF.

The rearrangement links TRBV14 to TRBJ2-7, with 9 nucleotides matching TRBD1. CDR1 SGHDN and CDR2 FVKESK come from the germline V gene. The CDR3 consists of 13 residues. V was clipped by 10 bases and J by 2 bases; unmatched bases: 6. As DNA, the CDR3 is TGTGCCAAGTCCGGGACAGGGACCTACGAGCAGTACGTC. Protein product: CAKSGTGTYEQYV.

The chain joins TRBV28 to TRBJ2-1; 7 bases are a match to TRBD2. This CDR3 contains 13 residues. CDR1 and CDR2 from the germline V gene are MDHEN and SYDVKM. The J segment lost 9 bases and the V segment lost 6 bases, leaving 8 bases of the junction unmatched. The CDR3 sequence: CASSLTSLGEQFF. The CDR3 DNA sequence: TGTGCCAGCAGCCTGACTAGCCTTGGTGAGCAGTTCTTC. Full variable domain (missing parts from reference TRBV28 and TRBJ2-1): DVKVTQSSRYLVKRTGEKVFLECVQDMDHENMFWYRQDPGLGLRLIYFSYDVKMKEKGDIPEGYSVSREKKERFSLILESASTNQTSMYLCASSLTSLGEQFFGPGTRLTVL.

This clone was observed a few times. The gene calls are TRBV11-3 and TRBJ2-1, with TRBD2 matching over 11 bases. This CDR3 is 15 amino acids long. CDR1 SGHNT and CDR2 YENEEA come from the germline V gene. Trimming removed 6 bases from V and 4 bases from J; junction bases left unmatched: 5. CDR3 in DNA: TGTGCCAGCAGTCGGACTAGCGGGTCGTACAATGAGCAGTTCTTC. The encoded protein is CASSRTSGSYNEQFF.

This chain uses TRBV19 with TRBJ2-3, with D tentatively TRBD2 (5 bases). CDR1 is LNHDA, CDR2 SQIVND, per germline (reference sequence). This CDR3 spans 14 amino acids. V lost 5 bases and J lost 3, with 12 bases in between. Written as DNA, the CDR3 is TGTGCCAGTAGTCCGAGGGAAGGTACAGATACGCAGTATTTT. Amino acids: CASSPREGTDTQYF.

The table lists this clone with a few counts. The chain links TRBV28 to TRBJ2-7, with D tentatively TRBD1 (5 bases). CDR3 length: 13 amino acids. Germline CDR1 and CDR2: MDHEN and SYDVKM. V was trimmed by 6 bases and J by 5 bases, leaving 14 bases between them. This chain's CDR3 is CASSAPGIHEQYV. The CDR3 bases are TGTGCCAGCAGCGCCCCAGGGATCCACGAGCAGTACGTC.

The V call is TRBV23-1, the J call TRBJ2-7; 8 nucleotides align to TRBD1. TRBV23-1 belongs to the ORF category, with a function that is uncertain. The CDR3 extends over 16 amino acids. The J segment lost 5 bases and the V segment lost 4 bases, leaving 13 bases of the junction unmatched. Written as DNA, the CDR3 is TGCGCCAGCAGTCTTCCCTCACAGGGGGGTTTCGACGAGCAGTACTTC. Protein sequence: CASSLPSQGGFDEQYF.

The chain uses TRBV30 and TRBJ2-1, with D unclear. Germline lookup yields CDR1 GTSNPN and CDR2 SVGIG (reference sequence). This CDR3 contains 11 residues. Trimming took 1 base from V and 9 from J, leaving 7 bases between them. The CDR3 nucleotides read TGTGCCTGGAGTGGAAGTGGTGAGCAGTTCTTC. This encodes CAWSGSGEQFF.

The sample holds a few counts of this clone. The chain uses TRBV15 and TRBJ1-2, with 10 bases aligning to TRBD1. The trim removed 1 base at V and 6 bases at J, leaving 5 bases unmatched. The germline V gene encodes CDR1 LNHNV and CDR2 YYDKDF (reference sequence). CDR3 size: 15 residues. CDR3 region: CATSRGQGASDGYTF. CDR3 coding DNA: TGTGCCACCAGCAGAGGACAGGGGGCATCGGATGGCTACACCTTC.

This clone was picked up one time. V gene TRBV19 combines with J gene TRBJ2-1, with a tentative D call TRBD2 (5 bases). The CDR3 has 14 residues. From germline, CDR1 is LNHDA and CDR2 SQIVND (reference sequence). Trimming shortened V by 8 bases and J by 6 bases, and 17 bases separated the two germline ends. CDR3: CASRTASRGNEQFF. CDR3 nucleotide sequence: TGTGCCAGTCGTACGGCTAGCCGGGGCAATGAGCAGTTCTTC.

Concerning this clone: The sequence runs out 1 residue before the end of the CDR3; the remainder is reconstructed from the germline J gene. The gene calls are TRBV6-1 and TRBJ1-6; no clear D gene. CDR3 length: 15 residues. V was trimmed by 0 bases and J by 7 bases, leaving 10 bases between them. The germline V gene has CDR1 MNHNS and CDR2 SASEGT. The part of the CDR3 DNA that was read is TGTGCCAGCAGTGAAGCGTGGGGTTCAAATTCACCCCTCCAC. Encoded protein: CASSEAWGSNSPLH. The CDR3 as a whole reads CASSEAWGSNSPLHF.

The rearrangement uses TRBV18 and TRBJ1-1; tentative D call: TRBD1 (5 bases). This CDR3 has 13 amino acids. Trimming cost V 5 bases and J 1 base, with 8 bases left between them. Looked up from germline, CDR1 is KGHSH and CDR2 is LQKENI. The CDR3 DNA reads TGTGCCAGCTCATCCGACAGGAACACTGAAGCTTTCTTT. It yields the protein CASSSDRNTEAFF.

This clone occurred once. V and J are TRBV29-1 and TRBJ1-5, with a weak D call TRBD1 (5 bases). Trimming took off 8 bases at V and 3 bases at J, with 14 bases between the two ends. Germline values: CDR1 SQVTM, CDR2 ANQGSEA. The CDR3 runs to 13 residues. CDR3 in DNA: TGCAGCTATCAAGCAGGGTACAATCAGCCCCAGCATTTT. Protein: CSYQAGYNQPQHF.

There are a few counts of this clone. The V gene is TRBV28, the J gene TRBJ2-1; TRBD1 aligns across 11 bases. The germline V gene encodes CDR1 MDHEN and CDR2 SYDVKM. With V trimmed by 8 bases and J by 7 bases, 1 base remained unmatched. The CDR3 has 12 residues. In DNA form, the CDR3 reads TGTGCCAGCGGGACAGGGGGGAATGAGCAGTTCTTC. Residues: CASGTGGNEQFF. Filled out from reference TRBV28 and TRBJ2-1, the complete variable domain reads DVKVTQSSRYLVKRTGEKVFLECVQDMDHENMFWYRQDPGLGLRLIYFSYDVKMKEKGDIPEGYSVSREKKERFSLILESASTNQTSMYLCASGTGGNEQFFGPGTRLTVL.

The CDR3 DNA sequence: TGTGCCAGCAGTGGAGAGGGGGGATCCGTCGCTGAGCAGTTCTTC. It yields the protein CASSGEGGSVAEQFF. V usage is TRBV9 and J usage is TRBJ2-1; D assignment may be TRBD1 or TRBD2 (6 bases each). Germline V gene lookup returns CDR1 SGDLS and CDR2 YYNGEE. V dropped 5 bases and J dropped 9 bases, with 21 bases sitting between them. There are 15 residues in the CDR3.